The 21 T cell receptor beta chains reported below all come from one sample, sequenced in a study of blood T cell repertoires in COVID-19. The assay was immunoSEQ multiplex PCR, and TCRdb's table has in-frame clones only and misses some. The sample has about 200,000 clones; about 89% are singletons. The specimen sequenced was PBMCs or T cells enriched from blood (not recorded which). These receptors came from a woman in her late teens or twenties who had recovered from COVID-19.

The chain has TRBV18 and TRBJ1-1; 7 nucleotides align to TRBD1. The CDR3 contains 13 residues. V was clipped by 8 bases and J by 0 bases; unmatched bases: 3. The germline V gene has CDR1 KGHSH and CDR2 LQKENI. CDR3 loop: CASATGLNTEAFF. CDR3 DNA sequence: TGTGCCAGCGCGACAGGGTTGAACACTGAAGCTTTCTTT.

V gene TRBV27 combines with J gene TRBJ2-1; no reliable D call. Germline CDR1 is MNHEY and CDR2 is SMNVEV (reference sequence). V lost 7 bases, J lost 0 bases, and 31 bases lay in between. There are 21 residues in the CDR3. The CDR3 DNA follows: TGTGCCAGCAAGGCCGGGTCTATAGGTTCTGTGGCCCGGAGCTCCTACAATGAGCAGTTCTTC. It translates to CASKAGSIGSVARSSYNEQFF.

The chain combines TRBV30 with TRBJ1-6; D remains unclear. In germline, CDR1 is GTSNPN, CDR2 SVGIG (reference sequence). V lost 1 base to trimming and J lost 7 bases, with 8 bases between them. The CDR3 is 13 amino acids. The CDR3 loop reads CAWSDGNNSPLHF. CDR3 coding DNA: TGTGCCTGGAGTGACGGGAACAATTCACCCCTCCACTTT. Supplemented by reference TRBV30 and TRBJ1-6, the full variable domain reads SQTIHQWPATLVQPVGSPLSLECTVEGTSNPNLYWYRQAAGRGLQLLFYSVGIGQISSEVPQNLSASRPQDRQFILSSKKLLLSDSGFYLCAWSDGNNSPLHFGNGTRLTVT.

The rearrangement joins TRBV24-1 to TRBJ2-1; 7 bases align to TRBD1. The trim removed 4 bases at V and 8 bases at J, leaving 7 bases unmatched. Germline loops: CDR1 KGHDR, CDR2 SFDVKD. This CDR3 spans 14 amino acids. The chain's CDR3 is CATSDGRGMDEQFF. Here the CDR3 DNA reads TGTGCCACCAGTGACGGCAGGGGGATGGATGAGCAGTTCTTC.

This clone appeared once. The chain is built from TRBV4-1 and TRBJ2-7; TRBD2 might be the D (5 bases). V gave up 0 bases and J gave up 6 bases, with 9 bases separating them. The CDR3 loop spans 13 amino acids. Germline CDR1 reads MGHRA; CDR2 reads YSYEKL. Here the CDR3 DNA reads TGCGCCAGCAGCCAAGATCCGAGCGGCGAGCAGTACTTC. This translates into CASSQDPSGEQYF.

V usage is TRBV11-2 and J usage is TRBJ2-1; tentatively, D is TRBD1 (6 bases). Trimming left V 5 bases short and J 8 bases short, with 25 bases between. This CDR3 contains 17 residues. Per the germline V gene, CDR1 is SGHAT and CDR2 is FQNNGV. For the CDR3, the DNA is TGTGCCAGCAGCCCCACAGCCCTCGAGACAGGCCCCCATGAGCAGTTCTTC. Translated: CASSPTALETGPHEQFF.

The chain has TRBV27 and TRBJ1-1, with D maybe TRBD1 (5 bases). Trimming stripped 5 bases from V and 6 bases from J, with 19 bases between. Germline values: CDR1 MNHEY, CDR2 SMNVEV (reference sequence). The CDR3 has 15 residues. CDR3 sequence reads: CASSPWVGGGAEAFF. The CDR3 bases are TGTGCCAGCAGTCCCTGGGTTGGGGGAGGGGCTGAAGCTTTCTTT.

This clone was observed a handful of times. J is TRBJ1-2 and V is TRBV11-3; TRBD1 aligns across 10 bases. CDR3 length: 15 residues. Germline V gene lookup returns CDR1 SGHNT and CDR2 YENEEA. J gave up 4 bases and V 4 bases, and 6 bases lay outside the gene matches. The CDR3 region has the DNA TGTGCCAGCAGCTCTGGGGACAGGGGATGCTATGGCTACACCTTC. Residues: CASSSGDRGCYGYTF.

The chain uses TRBV5-4 and TRBJ2-5, with a weak D call TRBD2 (6 bases). The CDR3 has 15 residues. Germline CDR1 reads SGHNT; CDR2 reads YYREEE (reference sequence). The ends were cut back, 4 bases at V and 0 bases at J, with 13 bases in the middle. Here the CDR3 DNA reads TGTGCCAGCAGCGGGGCTGGGGACTACCAAGAGACCCAGTACTTC. This translates into CASSGAGDYQETQYF.

This clone is a singleton in its sample. The chain combines TRBV25-1 with TRBJ2-7, with 8 bases aligning to TRBD2. V shed 6 bases and J 1 base; nucleotides not matched to a gene: 5. The germline CDR1 and CDR2 sequences are MGHDK and SYGVNS. This CDR3 is built from 14 residues. CDR3: CASRSGGPSYEQYF. The CDR3 DNA follows: TGTGCCAGCAGATCGGGGGGGCCGTCCTACGAGCAGTACTTC.

The chain employs TRBV2 and TRBJ2-7; 8 bases are shared with TRBD1. Germline assignment: CDR1 SNHLY and CDR2 FYNNEI. CDR3 length: 13 amino acids. Trimming cost V 10 bases and J 0 bases; bases outside gene matches: 5. The CDR3 DNA follows: TGTGCCACTACGGGACAGGACTCCTACGAGCAGTACTTC. It codes for CATTGQDSYEQYF. Complete variable domain (other parts from reference TRBV2 and TRBJ2-7): EPEVTQTPSHQVTQMGQEVILRCVPISNHLYFYWYRQILGQKVEFLVSFYNNEISEKSEIFDDQFSVERPDGSNFTLKIRSTKLEDSAMYFCATTGQDSYEQYFGPGTRLTVT.

The gene calls are TRBV29-1 and TRBJ2-3, with 7 bases aligning to TRBD1. Germline V gene sequence: CDR1 SQVTM, CDR2 ANQGSEA. J was trimmed by 4 bases and V by 6 bases; bases with no gene match: 13. CDR3 length: 15 amino acids. CDR3 in DNA: TGCAGCGTCCAAGACCGGGACAGTGAGTCAGATACGCAGTATTTT. Its translation: CSVQDRDSESDTQYF.

DNA for the CDR3: TGTGCCAGCAGGATAACGCTAGGGGGTGTTAGTTCACCCCTCCACTTT. It specifies CASRITLGGVSSPLHF. The genes are TRBV28 and TRBJ1-6; a possible D gene is TRBD1 (6 bases). V lost 6 bases and J 9 bases, leaving 21 bases between the germline ends. The CDR3 contains 16 residues. Per the germline V gene, CDR1 is MDHEN and CDR2 is SYDVKM.

This chain uses TRBV27 with TRBJ1-4, with no clear D. The germline V and J ends were trimmed by 5 bases and 0 bases, with 13 bases remaining between them. CDR3 length equals 16 residues. Germline V lookup: CDR1 MNHEY, CDR2 SMNVEV (reference sequence). This CDR3 reads CASSLRNTATNEKLFF. CDR3 in DNA: TGTGCCAGCAGTCTCCGAAACACCGCAACTAATGAAAAACTGTTTTTT.

The chain carries TRBV10-3 and TRBJ2-7; 7 positions match TRBD1. The germline V gene encodes CDR1 ENHRY and CDR2 SYGVKD. V gave up 6 bases and J gave up 5 bases; unmatched junction bases: 13. This CDR3 region has 15 residues. CDR3 amino acids: CAIRDPGQPIDEQYF. The CDR3 nucleotides are TGTGCCATCAGGGACCCGGGACAGCCTATTGACGAGCAGTACTTC.

This clone has a single count. This chain uses TRBV2 with TRBJ2-1; D uncertain. The CDR3 consists of 13 residues. Trimming removed 5 bases at V and 0 bases at J, with 5 bases between. The V gene's germline CDR1 is SNHLY and CDR2 FYNNEI. In nucleotides, the CDR3 is TGTGCCAGCAGTTCTAGCTCCTACAATGAGCAGTTCTTC. Its translation: CASSSSSYNEQFF.

The chain has TRBV28 and TRBJ1-1; D is possibly TRBD1 (5 bases). This CDR3 is built from 13 residues. V was clipped by 2 bases and J by 10 bases, with 14 bases between them. Per the germline V gene, CDR1 is MDHEN and CDR2 is SYDVKM. CDR3 coding DNA: TGTGCCAGCAGTTTAATTGTCGGGCAGGGAGCTTTCTTT. Translated: CASSLIVGQGAFF.

V usage is TRBV4-1 and J usage is TRBJ2-2; TRBD1 matches 9 bases. The trim removed 4 bases at V and 2 bases at J, leaving 8 bases unmatched. Germline V gives CDR1 MGHRA, CDR2 YSYEKL. The CDR3 totals 17 residues. The CDR3 region is CASSPTPGQGNTGELFF. The CDR3 nucleotides are TGCGCCAGCAGCCCGACTCCGGGACAGGGAAACACCGGGGAGCTGTTTTTT.

The chain employs TRBV7-9 and TRBJ1-5; D is unresolved. Germline CDR1 SEHNR, CDR2 FQNEAQ (reference sequence). The V and J ends lost 4 bases and 4 bases respectively, with 11 bases between them. CDR3 length: 14 amino acids. The CDR3 here is CASSSEGANQPQHF. CDR3 coding DNA: TGTGCCAGCAGCTCCGAGGGTGCGAATCAGCCCCAGCATTTT. The complete variable domain, with remaining parts taken from reference TRBV7-9 and TRBJ1-5, reads DTGVSQNPRHKITKRGQNVTFRCDPISEHNRLYWYRQTLGQGPEFLTYFQNEAQLEKSRLLSDRFSAERPKGSFSTLEIQRTEQGDSAMYLCASSSEGANQPQHFGDGTRLSIL.

The chain recombines TRBV5-1 with TRBJ2-3; D perhaps matches TRBD1 (6 bases). Germline V gives CDR1 SGHRS, CDR2 YFSETQ. Trimming took 1 base from V and 3 from J, leaving 12 bases between them. This CDR3 region has 15 residues. The CDR3 here is CASSLPGDGTDTQYF. The CDR3 nucleotides read TGCGCCAGCAGCTTGCCAGGGGACGGGACAGATACGCAGTATTTT.

This chain connects TRBV18 to TRBJ1-2; D uncertain. V was cut by 2 bases and J by 10 bases, with 11 bases left in between. Germline values: CDR1 KGHSH, CDR2 LQKENI. The CDR3 is 12 residues long. Here the CDR3 reads CASSPGRDIYTF. The CDR3 DNA reads as TGTGCCAGCTCACCAGGGAGGGATATCTACACCTTC.